These T cell receptor beta chains were read from a single sample in a study of blood T cell repertoires in COVID-19. Sequencing used immunoSEQ multiplex PCR; TCRdb keeps in-frame clones, though not all of them. Of roughly 150,000 clones in the sample, around 82% are singletons; the top ten hold 5%. Sequenced: peripheral blood. These receptors came from a woman aged 45-65 years with acute or convalescent COVID-19. Both conserved end residues are part of each CDR3. D genes are given only for firm matches. Expanded clones get a size class; other rows say once, few or many, or leave the size out.

clone_size j_call v_call d_call cdr3_aa cdr3_nt
. TRBJ2-1 TRBV25-1 . CASSRLAYNEQFF TGTGCCAGCAGTCGGCTAGCGTACAATGAGCAGTTCTTC
. TRBJ1-1 TRBV6-5 . CASSPGPRGAFF TGTGCCAGCAGTCCGGGCCCTAGAGGGGCTTTCTTT
. TRBJ2-3 TRBV6-5 . CASRQVTDTQYF TGTGCCAGCAGGCAGGTCACAGATACGCAGTATTTT
. TRBJ2-7 TRBV19 . CASSIRDTLTYEQYF TGTGCCAGTAGTATAAGAGACACTTTAACCTACGAGCAGTACTTC
few TRBJ1-1 TRBV12-3/TRBV12-4 . CASSLTGRAFF TGTGCCAGCAGTTTGACGGGGAGGGCTTTCTTT
. TRBJ2-5 TRBV19 . CASSIGGVGTQYF TGTGCCAGTAGTATAGGTGGAGTAGGAACCCAGTACTTC
. TRBJ1-6 TRBV5-4 . CASSLGATGIGNSPLHF TGTGCCAGCAGCTTGGGGGCCACAGGGATCGGCAATTCACCCCTCCACTTT
. TRBJ1-5 TRBV16 . CASSHLSDQPQHF TGTGCCAGCAGCCACCTCAGCGATCAGCCCCAGCATTTT
. TRBJ2-7 TRBV19 TRBD1 CASSRDRGPSYEQYF TGTGCCAGTAGCCGGGACAGGGGGCCTTCTTACGAGCAGTACTTC
. TRBJ2-7 TRBV5-1 TRBD1 CASSLQGAYEQYF TGCGCCAGCAGCCTCCAGGGGGCGTACGAGCAGTACTTC
. TRBJ2-1 TRBV3-1/TRBV3-2 TRBD2 CASSQLAVYNEQFF TGTGCCAGCAGCCAACTAGCGGTCTACAATGAGCAGTTCTTC
. TRBJ2-1 TRBV3-1/TRBV3-2 TRBD2 CASSQVDGLAGGSNEQFF TGTGCCAGCAGCCAAGTCGACGGACTAGCGGGGGGTAGCAATGAGCAGTTCTTC
. TRBJ2-1 TRBV7-8 TRBD2 CASSSMDLADYNEQFF TGTGCCAGCAGCTCAATGGATCTAGCGGACTACAATGAGCAGTTCTTC
. TRBJ2-5 TRBV7-2 . CASSSDTASETQYF TGTGCCAGCAGCTCGGACACTGCGTCGGAGACCCAGTACTTC
once TRBJ1-2 TRBV27 TRBD1 CASSLQDRGWGYTF TGTGCCAGCAGTTTGCAGGACAGGGGCTGGGGCTACACCTTC
. TRBJ1-3 TRBV30 . CAWGKQGPGNTIYF TGTGCCTGGGGGAAGCAGGGGCCTGGAAACACCATATATTTT
. TRBJ1-1 TRBV7-2 . CASSSLREAEAFF TGTGCCAGCAGCTCTTTACGGGAGGCTGAAGCTTTCTTT
. TRBJ1-2 TRBV29-1 . CSVEGPRVARYGYTF TGCAGCGTTGAAGGCCCCAGGGTGGCGCGCTATGGCTACACCTTC
few TRBJ1-2 TRBV27 . CASSWAWGASYGYTF TGTGCCAGCAGTTGGGCTTGGGGAGCGAGCTATGGCTACACCTTC
. TRBJ1-1 TRBV19 . CASTRQNMNTEAFF TGTGCCAGTACAAGACAGAACATGAACACTGAAGCTTTCTTT
. TRBJ1-1 TRBV6-5 . CASSYSGGDLNTEAFF TGTGCCAGCAGTTACTCTGGCGGCGATTTGAACACTGAAGCTTTCTTT
. TRBJ2-1 TRBV27 TRBD1 CASSPRGRGYNEQFF TGTGCCAGCAGTCCCAGGGGGCGTGGATACAATGAGCAGTTCTTC
. TRBJ1-5 TRBV7-2 TRBD1 CASRMTGGHNQPQHF TGTGCCAGCAGGATGACAGGGGGCCACAATCAGCCCCAGCATTTT
. TRBJ1-2 TRBV6-2/TRBV6-3 TRBD1 CASSRQGSSYGYTF TGTGCCAGCAGCCGACAGGGTAGTAGCTATGGCTACACCTTC
. TRBJ1-2 TRBV6-5 TRBD1 CASRAPGTGTYGYTF TGTGCCAGCAGGGCACCTGGGACAGGAACCTATGGCTACACCTTC
. TRBJ2-7 TRBV6-5 TRBD1 CASKWGTDTYEQYF TGTGCCAGCAAGTGGGGGACAGACACCTACGAGCAGTACTTC
. TRBJ2-5 TRBV15 . CATSRDRRGETQYF TGTGCCACCAGCAGGGACCGTCGAGGGGAGACCCAGTACTTC
. TRBJ1-4 TRBV4-3 TRBD1 CASSQERWTGGGKLFF TGCGCCAGCAGCCAAGAACGGTGGACAGGGGGTGGTAAACTGTTTTTT
. TRBJ2-5 TRBV3-1/TRBV3-2 TRBD2 CASRLAGDNQETQYF TGTGCCAGCAGGTTAGCGGGGGATAACCAAGAGACCCAGTACTTC
. TRBJ2-3 TRBV6-1 . CASSDLTASTDTQYF TGTGCCAGCAGTGACTTGACAGCTAGCACAGATACGCAGTATTTT
. TRBJ1-1 TRBV7-3 . CASSRAGQTEAFF TGTGCCAGCAGCCGGGCAGGGCAAACTGAAGCTTTCTTT
. TRBJ1-1 TRBV6-5 TRBD1 CASRRDRATEAFF TGTGCCAGCAGGCGGGACAGGGCCACTGAAGCTTTCTTT
. TRBJ1-4 TRBV7-8 . CASSSALPATNEKLFF TGTGCCAGCAGCTCAGCGCTACCGGCAACTAATGAAAAACTGTTTTTT